These T cell receptor beta chains were read from a single sample in a study of blood T cell repertoires in COVID-19. Here immunoSEQ multiplex PCR was the method, and the copy in TCRdb shows in-frame clones only, minus some. This table holds under 200,000 clones, roughly 86% found once. The source material was peripheral blood. The receptor set was obtained from a man between 35 and 55 years old who had recovered from COVID-19. Each CDR3 is given with its conserved first and last residue. The order of the fields is J gene, V gene, CDR3 protein.

j_gene: TRBJ2-1; v_gene: TRBV27; CDR3aa: CATLGGGSGNEQFF
j_gene: TRBJ2-7; v_gene: TRBV7-2; CDR3aa: CASSDYSRSSYEQYF
j_gene: TRBJ2-4; v_gene: TRBV6-4; CDR3aa: CASSDEGGVAKNIQYF
j_gene: TRBJ1-2; v_gene: TRBV9; CDR3aa: CASSVALRGDYGYTF
j_gene: TRBJ1-4; v_gene: TRBV10-3; CDR3aa: CAISETGLDEKLFF
j_gene: TRBJ2-1; v_gene: TRBV5-6; CDR3aa: CASSLDSGVYNEQFF
j_gene: TRBJ1-4; v_gene: TRBV24-1; CDR3aa: CATSDQTIVPYEKLFF
j_gene: TRBJ1-2; v_gene: TRBV6-2/TRBV6-3; CDR3aa: CASSSPNRGRRYGYTF
j_gene: TRBJ2-1; v_gene: TRBV4-2; CDR3aa: CATSQGEDRVYEQFF
j_gene: TRBJ2-1; v_gene: TRBV9; CDR3aa: CASSGRLAGVGEQFF
j_gene: TRBJ2-3; v_gene: TRBV6-4; CDR3aa: CASSDGTSGTDTQYF
j_gene: TRBJ1-3; v_gene: TRBV7-2; CDR3aa: CASSLSLTSGNTIYF
j_gene: TRBJ2-5; v_gene: TRBV3-1/TRBV3-2; CDR3aa: CASRGQGDQETQYF
j_gene: TRBJ2-1; v_gene: TRBV10-3; CDR3aa: CAIRTGTSGNEQFF
j_gene: TRBJ1-1; v_gene: TRBV5-8; CDR3aa: CASSRLQGEAFF
j_gene: TRBJ2-5; v_gene: TRBV6-6; CDR3aa: CASSFSDSKETQYF
j_gene: TRBJ2-1; v_gene: TRBV29-1; CDR3aa: CSVEVGRREQFF
j_gene: TRBJ2-2; v_gene: TRBV5-4; CDR3aa: CASSLSRQGGRTGELFF
j_gene: TRBJ2-3; v_gene: TRBV6-5; CDR3aa: CASSRDWGDTQYF
j_gene: TRBJ2-1; v_gene: TRBV19; CDR3aa: CASSGGVTYNEQFF
j_gene: TRBJ2-7; v_gene: TRBV11-3; CDR3aa: CASSLGLASGQYF
j_gene: TRBJ2-6; v_gene: TRBV28; CDR3aa: CASSRRQGGANVLTF
j_gene: TRBJ2-1; v_gene: TRBV7-2; CDR3aa: CASSLRTTDEQFF
j_gene: TRBJ2-6; v_gene: TRBV15; CDR3aa: CATSRDISGANVLTF
j_gene: TRBJ2-7; v_gene: TRBV7-2; CDR3aa: CASSQQAAYEQYF
j_gene: TRBJ1-2; v_gene: TRBV6-2/TRBV6-3; CDR3aa: CASSYGGLPRDYGYTF
j_gene: TRBJ1-1; v_gene: TRBV6-1; CDR3aa: CASSDMTYTEAFF
j_gene: TRBJ2-7; v_gene: TRBV5-1; CDR3aa: CASSFLAEASEQYF
j_gene: TRBJ2-1; v_gene: TRBV6-5; CDR3aa: CASSYSQGVDEQFF
j_gene: TRBJ2-2; v_gene: TRBV7-9; CDR3aa: CASSLGVVDGELFF
j_gene: TRBJ2-1; v_gene: TRBV29-1; CDR3aa: CSVWPGRYNEQFF
j_gene: TRBJ1-1; v_gene: TRBV19; CDR3aa: CASSDAVGMMNTEAFF
j_gene: TRBJ1-1; v_gene: TRBV6-2/TRBV6-3; CDR3aa: CASSEFRGNTEAFF
j_gene: TRBJ2-7; v_gene: TRBV7-2; CDR3aa: CASSVREVDYEQYF
j_gene: TRBJ2-1; v_gene: TRBV6-5; CDR3aa: CASVRRTGGLNEQFF
j_gene: TRBJ1-3; v_gene: TRBV3-1/TRBV3-2; CDR3aa: CASSQGAGGNTIYF
j_gene: TRBJ1-3; v_gene: TRBV9; CDR3aa: CASSFTTGAGNTIYF
j_gene: TRBJ1-5; v_gene: TRBV6-1; CDR3aa: CASSEAQGAIQDNQPQHF
j_gene: TRBJ1-5; v_gene: TRBV5-5; CDR3aa: CASSLADSQPQHF
j_gene: TRBJ2-4; v_gene: TRBV2; CDR3aa: CASTHTGGGNIQYF
j_gene: TRBJ2-7; v_gene: TRBV27; CDR3aa: CASGDRGTGQYF
j_gene: TRBJ1-3; v_gene: TRBV2; CDR3aa: CASSLSPSGNTIYF
j_gene: TRBJ2-3; v_gene: TRBV24-1; CDR3aa: CATSLQGATDTQYF
j_gene: TRBJ2-7; v_gene: TRBV11-2; CDR3aa: CASSLGWPDSYEQYF
j_gene: TRBJ2-5; v_gene: TRBV7-2; CDR3aa: CASSSYDRFTQETQYF
j_gene: TRBJ1-1; v_gene: TRBV4-1; CDR3aa: CASSQDPGSSEAFF
j_gene: TRBJ1-1; v_gene: TRBV3-1/TRBV3-2; CDR3aa: CASSPWGDFEAFF